This T cell receptor (beta chain) is drawn from a study of CD8+CD57+ T cells in acquired aplastic anemia. The overall study: Mean yield of DNA from sorted CD4+ and CD8+ cells was 2.5 to 4 ug. Findings of the study overall: A set of approximately 29 CD8+ CDR3 sequences was shared between patients and controls, and these sequences appeared highly expressed in patients.

The use of genomic DNA as template underpinned the TCR beta VDJ and CDR3 profiling. Each CDR3 protein is one row after TCRdb ran MiXCR on the reads. The table shows about 210,000 distinct CDR3 sequences, with over 60% occurring only once. As for this clonotype: Its antigen is unknown.

Germline V gene lookup returns CDR1 MRHNA and CDR2 SNTAGT. J was trimmed by 5 bases and V by 5 bases; bases with no gene match: 10. The CDR3 runs to 16 residues. The source is a human donor in good health. This chain connects TRBV6-4 to TRBJ2-5; 11 nucleotides align to TRBD2. The sequenced sample consisted of sorted CD4+, CD8+, or CD8+CD57+ T cells (not recorded which) from PBMCs. The DNA for the CDR3 is TGTGCCAGCAGTTCTGTCCTAGCGGGGGGCATTGAGACCCAGTACTTC. This encodes CASSSVLAGGIETQYF.